This T cell receptor (beta chain) was sequenced for a study of shared clonotypes between healthy human individuals. Naive CD8 cells lacked CD45RO, underwent positive selection for CCR7 and left out terminally differentiated effector memory CD45RA+ cells. This CDR3 has 13 residues. CDR1 is SEHNR and CDR2 is FQNEAQ in the germline V gene (reference sequence). Unmatched junction bases numbered 4, after V lost 7 bases and J lost 3 bases. The method was immunoSEQ multiplex PCR; TCRdb's version includes in-frame clones alone and lacks a portion of them. The data contain about 2.2 million clones, just over 90% of them seen just once; the ten biggest clones take up less than 2%.

The sequence came from a young man in good health. Some clones in this sample may be carry-over from other donors' samples. The chain has TRBV7-9 and TRBJ2-5; 8 nucleotides align to TRBD2. Sequencing was done on a sample of naive CD8+ T cells from PBMCs. CDR3 sequence reads: CASIQAGEETQYF. CDR3 nucleotide sequence: TGTGCCAGCATTCAAGCGGGAGAAGAGACCCAGTACTTC.